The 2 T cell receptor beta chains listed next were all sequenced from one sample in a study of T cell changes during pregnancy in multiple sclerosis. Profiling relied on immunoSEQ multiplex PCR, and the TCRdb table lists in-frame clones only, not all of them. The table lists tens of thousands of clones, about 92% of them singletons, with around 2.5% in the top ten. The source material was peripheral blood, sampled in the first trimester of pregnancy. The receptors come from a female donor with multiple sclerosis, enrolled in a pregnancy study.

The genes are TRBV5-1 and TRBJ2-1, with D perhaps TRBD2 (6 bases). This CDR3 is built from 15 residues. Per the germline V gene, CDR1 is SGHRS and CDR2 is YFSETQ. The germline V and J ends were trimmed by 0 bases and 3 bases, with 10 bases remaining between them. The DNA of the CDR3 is TGCGCCAGCAGCTTGGGGCGGGAAGACTACAATGAGCAGTTCTTC. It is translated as CASSLGREDYNEQFF.

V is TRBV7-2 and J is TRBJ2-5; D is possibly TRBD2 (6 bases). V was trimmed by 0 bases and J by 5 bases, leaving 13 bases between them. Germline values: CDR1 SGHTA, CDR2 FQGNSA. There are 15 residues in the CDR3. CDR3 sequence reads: CASSLAGRQEETQYF. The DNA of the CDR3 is TGTGCCAGCAGCTTAGCGGGGAGGCAGGAGGAGACCCAGTACTTC.